Listed below are T cell receptor beta chains from one sample, sequenced in a study of blood T cell repertoires in COVID-19. Assay used: immunoSEQ multiplex PCR; TCRdb lists only in-frame clones, some missing. The data show 25,000 to 30,000 clones, 70% to 90% seen once. Material for sequencing was peripheral blood. The receptor source for this set is a human donor in a cohort sampled during active COVID-19. The CDR3 runs from the conserved cysteine through the conserved F or W. The order of the fields is clone size, D gene, J gene, V gene, CDR3 DNA, CDR3 protein. The D gene is left open where the match is weak. Clone size is given for some rows only: seen once, a few or many times, or a class if the clone is expanded.

abundance: .; d_gene: TRBD1; j_gene: TRBJ1-2; v_gene: TRBV7-3; CDR3nt: TGTGCCAGCAGCCTATGGACAGGGGGCGCTGTTGGCTACACCTTC; CDR3aa: CASSLWTGGAVGYTF
abundance: .; d_gene: .; j_gene: TRBJ2-1; v_gene: TRBV6-2/TRBV6-3; CDR3nt: TGTGCCAGCAGCCTATGGCGTGGCGGGCTTAGCGATGAGCAGTTCTTC; CDR3aa: CASSLWRGGLSDEQFF
abundance: .; d_gene: TRBD1; j_gene: TRBJ2-7; v_gene: TRBV6-5; CDR3nt: TGTGCCAGCAGTTCCCTCCCGGGACAGGGGCGCTACGAGCAGTACTTC; CDR3aa: CASSSLPGQGRYEQYF
abundance: .; d_gene: .; j_gene: TRBJ1-6; v_gene: TRBV5-1; CDR3nt: TGCGCCAGCAGCTTGGGGACAGTTTATAATTCACCCCTCCACTTT; CDR3aa: CASSLGTVYNSPLHF
abundance: .; d_gene: .; j_gene: TRBJ1-5; v_gene: TRBV6-5; CDR3nt: TGTGCCAGCGCCGAGAGGTCCGATCAGCCCCAGCATTTT; CDR3aa: CASAERSDQPQHF
abundance: .; d_gene: TRBD1; j_gene: TRBJ2-2; v_gene: TRBV7-3; CDR3nt: TGTGCCAGCAGCCAGGGGGCGCGGGCCGGGGAGCTGTTTTTT; CDR3aa: CASSQGARAGELFF
abundance: .; d_gene: .; j_gene: TRBJ1-4; v_gene: TRBV12-3/TRBV12-4; CDR3nt: TGTGCCAGCACCCCGGGGCGGGGGGAAAAACTGTTTTTT; CDR3aa: CASTPGRGEKLFF
abundance: once; d_gene: TRBD1; j_gene: TRBJ1-2; v_gene: TRBV19; CDR3nt: TGTGCCGGCACTACCCAGGGGGACTACACCTTC; CDR3aa: CAGTTQGDYTF
abundance: .; d_gene: TRBD2; j_gene: TRBJ2-5; v_gene: TRBV11-3; CDR3nt: TGTGCCAGCAGCTTGGGGGCCGGGACTAGCGGAGAGACCCAGTACTTC; CDR3aa: CASSLGAGTSGETQYF
abundance: .; d_gene: .; j_gene: TRBJ1-1; v_gene: TRBV11-3; CDR3nt: TGTGCCAGCAGCTTGTCGGGGGAACTGGGGAACACTGAAGCTTTCTTT; CDR3aa: CASSLSGELGNTEAFF
abundance: .; d_gene: .; j_gene: TRBJ1-5; v_gene: TRBV12-5; CDR3nt: TGTGCTAGTGGTTTGGAGCCGAATCAGCCCCAGCATTTT; CDR3aa: CASGLEPNQPQHF
abundance: once; d_gene: .; j_gene: TRBJ1-2; v_gene: TRBV2; CDR3nt: TGTGCCAGCAGGGGGGGGAGCCTCGGCTACACCTTC; CDR3aa: CASRGGSLGYTF
abundance: once; d_gene: .; j_gene: TRBJ2-2; v_gene: TRBV12-5; CDR3nt: TGTGCTAGTGGTTTGACCTCAGGGGTACCCACCGGGGAGCTGTTTTTT; CDR3aa: CASGLTSGVPTGELFF
abundance: .; d_gene: TRBD2; j_gene: TRBJ2-3; v_gene: TRBV19; CDR3nt: TGTGCCAGTAGAGACGGGGGGGCAGGCACAGATACGCAGTATTTT; CDR3aa: CASRDGGAGTDTQYF
abundance: few; d_gene: .; j_gene: TRBJ1-2; v_gene: TRBV15; CDR3nt: TGTGCCACCAGCAGAGAGGTAGACTATGGCTACACCTTC; CDR3aa: CATSREVDYGYTF
abundance: .; d_gene: TRBD1; j_gene: TRBJ2-2; v_gene: TRBV29-1; CDR3nt: TGCAGCGGCGGAGGGACAGGGAGGTCCGGGGAGCTGTTTTTT; CDR3aa: CSGGGTGRSGELFF
abundance: .; d_gene: TRBD2; j_gene: TRBJ2-3; v_gene: TRBV3-1/TRBV3-2; CDR3nt: TGTGCCAGCAGCCAAGAACGGACTAGCGGGGGAGGTACGCAGTATTTT; CDR3aa: CASSQERTSGGGTQYF
abundance: .; d_gene: .; j_gene: TRBJ1-3; v_gene: TRBV29-1; CDR3nt: TGCAGCGTTCAGGAGGGTCCTGGAAACACCATATATTTT; CDR3aa: CSVQEGPGNTIYF
abundance: once; d_gene: .; j_gene: TRBJ2-7; v_gene: TRBV10-1; CDR3nt: TGCGCCAGCGGAAAGGACTCGACCTACGAGCAGTACTTC; CDR3aa: CASGKDSTYEQYF
abundance: .; d_gene: .; j_gene: TRBJ1-1; v_gene: TRBV6-5; CDR3nt: TGTGCCAGCAGTACCACCGGGGTCACTGAAGCTTTCTTT; CDR3aa: CASSTTGVTEAFF
abundance: .; d_gene: TRBD2; j_gene: TRBJ2-5; v_gene: TRBV2; CDR3nt: TGTGCCAGCACCCTAGCGGGGGGGAGGGAGACCCAGTACTTC; CDR3aa: CASTLAGGRETQYF
abundance: .; d_gene: TRBD1; j_gene: TRBJ1-1; v_gene: TRBV4-2; CDR3nt: TGTGCCAGCAGCCTTCAAGAGGGGGCTGGTACTGAAGCTTTCTTT; CDR3aa: CASSLQEGAGTEAFF
abundance: .; d_gene: .; j_gene: TRBJ2-1; v_gene: TRBV18; CDR3nt: TGTGCCAGCTCACCACTCGGGCAGGGCTCGACCTACAATGAGCAGTTCTTC; CDR3aa: CASSPLGQGSTYNEQFF
abundance: .; d_gene: TRBD1; j_gene: TRBJ2-7; v_gene: TRBV5-1; CDR3nt: TGCGCCAGCAGACCCGGGACAGGGCCTTCTTACGAGCAGTACTTC; CDR3aa: CASRPGTGPSYEQYF
abundance: once; d_gene: .; j_gene: TRBJ1-1; v_gene: TRBV6-5; CDR3nt: TGTGCCAGCGGAGATCGACAGTCCACTGAAGCTTTCTTT; CDR3aa: CASGDRQSTEAFF
abundance: .; d_gene: .; j_gene: TRBJ2-5; v_gene: TRBV19; CDR3nt: TGTGCCAGTAGTGACAGGAATAGAGAGACCCAGTACTTC; CDR3aa: CASSDRNRETQYF
abundance: .; d_gene: TRBD1; j_gene: TRBJ2-1; v_gene: TRBV3-1/TRBV3-2; CDR3nt: TGTGCCAGCAGCCTGCTACCGGGACAGCACAATGAGCAGTTCTTC; CDR3aa: CASSLLPGQHNEQFF
abundance: once; d_gene: .; j_gene: TRBJ1-3; v_gene: TRBV9; CDR3nt: TGTGCCAGCAGCGCCACCACAGACGGAAACACCATATATTTT; CDR3aa: CASSATTDGNTIYF
abundance: .; d_gene: .; j_gene: TRBJ1-4; v_gene: TRBV7-9; CDR3nt: TGTGCCAGCAGTCGATCGGGGAGAACTAATGAAAAACTGTTTTTT; CDR3aa: CASSRSGRTNEKLFF
abundance: once; d_gene: .; j_gene: TRBJ2-1; v_gene: TRBV6-5; CDR3nt: TGTGCCAGCAGCGCTGACAGTTTTAATGAGCAGTTCTTC; CDR3aa: CASSADSFNEQFF
abundance: once; d_gene: .; j_gene: TRBJ2-5; v_gene: TRBV5-1; CDR3nt: TGCGCCAGCAGTTATTCGGAGACCCAGTACTTC; CDR3aa: CASSYSETQYF
abundance: .; d_gene: TRBD2; j_gene: TRBJ2-3; v_gene: TRBV18; CDR3nt: TGTGCCAGCTCAGCCTCACTAGCGGGGGCGGGAGATACGCAGTATTTT; CDR3aa: CASSASLAGAGDTQYF
abundance: .; d_gene: TRBD2; j_gene: TRBJ2-5; v_gene: TRBV9; CDR3nt: TGTGCCAGCAGCGTAGCCGGGACTAGTGAAGAGACCCAGTACTTC; CDR3aa: CASSVAGTSEETQYF
abundance: once; d_gene: .; j_gene: TRBJ1-1; v_gene: TRBV19; CDR3nt: TGTGCCAGTACGTCCGGGGGAATAATGAACACTGAAGCTTTCTTT; CDR3aa: CASTSGGIMNTEAFF
abundance: .; d_gene: .; j_gene: TRBJ1-1; v_gene: TRBV5-1; CDR3nt: TGCGCCAGCAGCTTTGAGGGCATGAACACTGAAGCTTTCTTT; CDR3aa: CASSFEGMNTEAFF
abundance: .; d_gene: .; j_gene: TRBJ1-2; v_gene: TRBV28; CDR3nt: TGTGCCAGCAGTTTACTTAAACTGGACTATGGCTACACCTTC; CDR3aa: CASSLLKLDYGYTF
abundance: .; d_gene: .; j_gene: TRBJ1-1; v_gene: TRBV2; CDR3nt: TGTGCCAGTAAGAGGGACAAAGCGAACACTGAAGCTTTCTTT; CDR3aa: CASKRDKANTEAFF